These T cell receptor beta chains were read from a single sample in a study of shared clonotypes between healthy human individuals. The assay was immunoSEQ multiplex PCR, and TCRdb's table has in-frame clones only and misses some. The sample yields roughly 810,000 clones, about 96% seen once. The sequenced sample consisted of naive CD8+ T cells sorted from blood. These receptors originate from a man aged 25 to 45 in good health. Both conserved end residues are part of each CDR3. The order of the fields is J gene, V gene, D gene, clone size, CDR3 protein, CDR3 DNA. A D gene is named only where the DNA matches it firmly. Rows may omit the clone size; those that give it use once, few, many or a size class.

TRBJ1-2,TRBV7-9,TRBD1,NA,CASSTGQGRAPNYGYTF,TGTGCCAGCAGCACTGGACAGGGGAGGGCCCCTAACTATGGCTACACCTTC
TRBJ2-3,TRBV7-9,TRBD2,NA,CASSPLIVTSGITDTQYF,TGTGCCAGCAGCCCACTAATCGTCACTAGCGGGATTACAGATACGCAGTATTTT
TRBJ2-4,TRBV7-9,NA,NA,CASSLLTSLGNIQYF,TGTGCCAGCAGCTTACTGACCTCCCTCGGAAACATTCAGTACTTC
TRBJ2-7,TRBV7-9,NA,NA,CASSQPGSYEQYF,TGTGCCAGCAGCCAACCCGGGTCCTACGAGCAGTACTTC
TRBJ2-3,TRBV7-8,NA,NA,CASSLVGSGFTDTQYF,TGTGCCAGCAGCTTAGTAGGTAGCGGCTTCACAGATACGCAGTATTTT
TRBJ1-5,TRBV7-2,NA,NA,CASSLDRGRNQPQHF,TGTGCCAGCAGCTTAGATCGGGGGAGGAATCAGCCCCAGCATTTT
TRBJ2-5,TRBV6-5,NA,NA,CASRAGYQETQYF,TGTGCCAGCAGGGCGGGTTACCAAGAGACCCAGTACTTC
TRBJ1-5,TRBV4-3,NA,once,CASSLVLGSNQPQHF,TGCGCCAGCAGCCTTGTACTGGGAAGCAATCAGCCCCAGCATTTT
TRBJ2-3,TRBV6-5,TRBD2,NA,CASRTSGTDTQYF,TGTGCCAGCCGGACTAGCGGCACAGATACGCAGTATTTT
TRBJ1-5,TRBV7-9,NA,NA,CASSLAPTNQPQHF,TGTGCCAGCAGCCTTGCCCCGACCAATCAGCCCCAGCATTTT
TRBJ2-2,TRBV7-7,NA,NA,CASSLEPTGELFF,TGTGCTAGCAGCCTCGAGCCGACCGGGGAGCTGTTTTTT
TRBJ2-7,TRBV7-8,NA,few,CASSLALGERGREQYF,TGTGCCAGCAGCTTAGCGTTGGGGGAGAGAGGCCGCGAGCAGTACTTC
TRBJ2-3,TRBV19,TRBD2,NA,CASSIAGGRAADTQYF,TGTGCCAGTAGTATAGCGGGCGGGAGGGCCGCAGATACGCAGTATTTT
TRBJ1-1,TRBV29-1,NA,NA,CSVEAENTEAFF,TGCAGCGTTGAGGCGGAGAACACTGAAGCTTTCTTT
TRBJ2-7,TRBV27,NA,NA,CASSFGARGAYEQYF,TGTGCCAGCAGTTTCGGGGCCAGAGGGGCCTACGAGCAGTACTTC
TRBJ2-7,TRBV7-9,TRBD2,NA,CASSSTGGEQYF,TGTGCCAGCAGCTCTACGGGGGGCGAGCAGTACTTC
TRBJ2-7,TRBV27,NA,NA,CASRTTGNSYEQYF,TGTGCCAGCAGAACAACAGGGAACTCCTACGAGCAGTACTTC
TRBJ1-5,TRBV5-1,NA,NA,CASSLTGAQNQPQHF,TGCGCCAGCAGCTTGACGGGGGCGCAGAATCAGCCCCAGCATTTT
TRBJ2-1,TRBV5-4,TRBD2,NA,CASSPSSGLLHNEQFF,TGTGCCAGCAGCCCGTCTAGCGGGCTTCTACACAATGAGCAGTTCTTC
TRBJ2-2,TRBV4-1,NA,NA,CATSTQYANTGELFF,TGCGCCACCAGTACCCAGTATGCGAACACCGGGGAGCTGTTTTTT
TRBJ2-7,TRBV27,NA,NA,CASSLRGALSYEQYF,TGTGCCAGCAGTTTACGGGGGGCCCTCTCCTACGAGCAGTACTTC
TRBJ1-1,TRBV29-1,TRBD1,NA,CSVKQGDLNTEAFF,TGCAGCGTAAAACAGGGGGATCTGAACACTGAAGCTTTCTTT
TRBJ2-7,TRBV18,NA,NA,CASSPQAQGWWIHEQYF,TGTGCCAGCTCACCACAAGCGCAGGGTTGGTGGATTCACGAGCAGTACTTC
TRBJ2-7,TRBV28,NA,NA,CASSLRTVTYEQYF,TGTGCCAGCAGTTTGAGGACGGTCACCTACGAGCAGTACTTC
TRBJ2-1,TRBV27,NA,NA,CASSSLFYNEQFF,TGTGCCAGCAGTTCCTTATTTTACAATGAGCAGTTCTTC
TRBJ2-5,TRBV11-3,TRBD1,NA,CASSSAGTEEEEWVWTQYF,TGTGCCAGCAGCTCAGCCGGGACAGAAGAAGAAGAGTGGGTATGGACCCAGTACTTC
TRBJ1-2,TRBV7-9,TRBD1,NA,CASSLRQGDYGYTF,TGTGCCAGCAGCTTAAGGCAGGGGGACTATGGCTACACCTTC
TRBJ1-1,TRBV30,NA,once,CAWNIRIRTAEAFF,TGTGCCTGGAATATAAGGATTCGTACGGCTGAAGCTTTCTTT
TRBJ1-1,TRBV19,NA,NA,CASKVVSRGTEAFF,TGTGCCAGTAAAGTTGTCTCGAGGGGCACTGAAGCTTTCTTT
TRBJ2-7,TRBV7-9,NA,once,CASSLAPGSYEQYF,TGTGCCAGCAGTTTGGCCCCGGGGTCCTACGAGCAGTACTTC
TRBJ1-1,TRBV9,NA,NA,CASSGSLWGNTEAFF,TGTGCCAGCAGCGGCAGCCTTTGGGGGAACACTGAAGCTTTCTTT